Below, one T cell receptor (beta chain) is given with its context. Its antigen remains unknown. The PCR ran on 60 Vbeta and 13 Jbeta primers. Libraries were prepared by immunoSEQ multiplex PCR; TCRdb keeps only in-frame clonotypes and omits some of them. The sample totals under 200,000 clones; its top ten clones hold about 6.5%. Trimming cost V 8 bases and J 1 base; bases outside gene matches: 1. Germline-derived CDR1 and CDR2 are LNHNV and YYDKDF (reference sequence). The CDR3 contains 13 residues. This sample is part of a study of cytomegalovirus exposure and HLA in healthy donors. Overall study context: A previous analysis identified 95 million to 130 million unique TCR beta sequences derived from 180 million or so T cells. Findings and caveats of the study: The investigators catalogued 164 TCR beta chains as cytomegalovirus-associated. Most TCR beta V segments were productive about 90% or about 30% of the time in an earlier analysis. The authors considered a cluster of highly shared sequence variants likely to be a sequencing artifact.

This TCR was recovered from a man aged 25 to 40 in good health and CMV-seronegative. The sample consisted of PBMCs. This sequence joins TRBV15 and TRBJ2-7; 11 nucleotides agree with TRBD2. CDR3 nucleotide sequence: TGTGCCACCCGACTAGCGGGATCCTACGAGCAGTACTTC. This translates into CATRLAGSYEQYF.